This TCR beta chain was sequenced during a study of brain T cells in children with intractable seizures. Trimming removed 0 bases at V and 6 bases at J, with 12 bases between. The CDR3 spans 14 residues. Germline assignment: CDR1 SGDLS and CDR2 YYNGEE. The time point is: blood from clinic visit 5 months post-surgery; TSC patient then seizure free. Pre-surgery treatment included at least one anti-epileptic drug. The table came from immunoSEQ multiplex PCR; TCRdb's copy has only in-frame clones and leaves some out. The table shows about 340,000 clones, with more than 85% occurring only once. This chain links TRBV9 with TRBJ1-2, with D uncertain. The receptor comes from a boy in the first two years of life with tuberous sclerosis and intractable seizures. This specimen consisted of peripheral blood, obtained less than 6 months after surgery. CDR3 bases: TGTGCCAGCAGCGTAGCTCCAGGTGAGGATGGCTACACCTTC. This sequence encodes CASSVAPGEDGYTF.